The 27 T cell receptor beta chains reported below all come from one sample, sequenced in a study of T cells in Graves' hyperthyroidism and ophthalmopathy. It was RNA transcripts that yielded the amplified TCR beta CDR3 regions. HTBI primers were the set used in a first-round RT-PCR of the TCR CDR3. TCRdb fed the multiplex PCR reads into MiXCR, producing one record per CDR3 protein. The table shows around 600,000 distinct CDR3 sequences, with 45% occurring only once. Sequencing was performed on peripheral blood or thyroid tissue (not recorded which). These receptors originate from an adult man with Graves' disease, either hyperthyroidism or ophthalmopathy (not recorded which).

The chain is built from TRBV24-1 and TRBJ1-3, with 7 bases aligning to TRBD1. CDR1 is KGHDR, CDR2 SFDVKD, per germline. This CDR3 spans 14 amino acids. With V trimmed by 3 bases and J by 4 bases, 2 bases remained unmatched. The CDR3 DNA follows: TGTGCCACCAGTGATGGGACAGCCGGAAACACCATATATTTT. Protein sequence: CATSDGTAGNTIYF.

The rearrangement links TRBV20-1 to TRBJ2-7; TRBD1 is a possible D gene (6 bases). V was cut by 0 bases and J by 7 bases, with 13 bases left in between. Germline V gives CDR1 DFQATT, CDR2 SNEGSKA (reference sequence). The CDR3 totals 13 residues. In DNA form, the CDR3 reads TGCAGTGCTAGAGAGCAGGGGATAGGAGAGCAGTACTTC. This sequence encodes CSAREQGIGEQYF.

This clonotype was recorded a few times. The chain links TRBV6-5 to TRBJ2-5; D call uncertain. Germline CDR1 MNHEY, CDR2 SVGAGI. This CDR3 is built from 16 residues. V was pared by 5 bases and J by 5 bases, with 21 bases between. Here the CDR3 reads CASSGSLRGGGETQYF. The CDR3 nucleotides read TGTGCCAGCAGTGGGTCCCTCAGAGGCGGTGGGGAGACCCAGTACTTC.

The chain is built from TRBV7-9 and TRBJ2-7; the D call may be TRBD1 or TRBD2 (6 bases each). Germline-derived CDR1 and CDR2 are SEHNR and FQNEAQ (reference sequence). The CDR3 length is 16 residues. V shed 5 bases and J shed 3 bases, with 20 bases lying between them. CDR3 DNA sequence: TGTGCCAGCAGCCTAACCACAATAAGGGGGGACTACGAGCAGTACTTC. Encoded protein: CASSLTTIRGDYEQYF.

With regard to this clonotype: Since a much larger clone is just one base distant, this may be a read error. This sequence joins TRBV9 and TRBJ1-5, with no clear D. Trimming removed 0 bases from V and 5 bases from J, with 9 bases in between. The CDR3 is 14 residues long. From germline, CDR1 is SGDLS and CDR2 YYNGEE. The CDR3 loop reads CASSVGLRDQPQHF. DNA of the CDR3: TGTGCCAGCAGCGTAGGTCTGCGGGATCAGCCCCAGCATTTT.

This clonotype has only one observation. The V call is TRBV5-1, the J call TRBJ2-7; D might be TRBD1 (5 bases). Trimming took 4 bases from V and 3 from J, leaving 20 bases between them. Germline V gives CDR1 SGHRS, CDR2 YFSETQ. The CDR3 totals 16 residues. The DNA for the CDR3 is TGCGCCAGCAGCCTGCAGGGTTTCCCCCCCGACTACGAGCAGTACTTC. Protein product: CASSLQGFPPDYEQYF.

This clonotype was observed at least ten times. This sequence joins TRBV2 and TRBJ2-7; 8 nucleotides agree with TRBD1. This CDR3 region has 13 residues. CDR1 is SNHLY and CDR2 is FYNNEI in the germline V gene. The trim removed 4 bases at V and 5 bases at J, leaving 4 bases unmatched. The CDR3 spells CASSGTGMHEQYF. For the CDR3, the DNA is TGTGCCAGCAGTGGGACAGGGATGCACGAGCAGTACTTC.

This clonotype has just a few counts. As DNA, the CDR3 is TGTGCCAGCAGCTTGTACAGGGACGGGCGAAATGGCTACACCTTC. It yields the protein CASSLYRDGRNGYTF. The rearrangement links TRBV13 to TRBJ1-2; D is possibly TRBD1 (6 bases). Germline CDR1 reads PRHDT; CDR2 reads FYEKMQ (reference sequence). The CDR3 runs to 15 residues. The V and J ends lost 3 bases and 6 bases respectively, with 17 bases between them.

Turning to this clonotype: One base away lies a much larger clone, so this may be a sequencing read error. The CDR3 coding sequence is TGTGCCACCGGTGATTTGGGGGATCAGCCCCAGCATTTT. This gives the protein CATGDLGDQPQHF. The chain carries TRBV24-1 and TRBJ1-5; maybe TRBD1 (5 bases). The CDR3 is 13 amino acids. Germline CDR1 reads KGHDR; CDR2 reads SFDVKD.

This clonotype was counted a single time. The chain is built from TRBV29-1 and TRBJ1-4, with TRBD1 matching 10 bases. The J segment lost 8 bases and the V segment lost 6 bases, leaving 12 bases of the junction unmatched. The CDR3 is 15 residues long. Germline CDR1 and CDR2: SQVTM and ANQGSEA. CDR3 sequence reads: CSVPLGQGVWEKLFF. CDR3 nucleotides: TGCAGCGTGCCCCTAGGACAGGGGGTCTGGGAAAAACTGTTTTTT.

The CDR3 nucleotides are TGTGCCAGCAGCCACCCCCGACAGGGACGCTGCGAGCAGTACTTC. This translates into CASSHPRQGRCEQYF. V and J are TRBV6-1 and TRBJ2-7; 7 nucleotides match TRBD1. The trim removed 6 bases at V and 6 bases at J, leaving 14 bases unmatched. Per the germline V gene, CDR1 is MNHNS and CDR2 is SASEGT. The CDR3 totals 15 residues.

In its sample, this clonotype was seen many times. The J gene is TRBJ1-1, the V gene TRBV29-1; 7 nucleotides align to TRBD1. V lost 8 bases to trimming and J lost 2 bases; unmatched junction nucleotides: 2. Looked up from germline, CDR1 is SQVTM and CDR2 is ANQGSEA. This CDR3 has 11 residues. The chain's CDR3 is CSTGANTEAFF. As DNA, the CDR3 is TGCAGCACAGGGGCCAACACTGAAGCTTTCTTT.

The chain employs TRBV7-3 and TRBJ1-2, with TRBD1 as a possible D gene (5 bases). From germline, CDR1 is SGHTA and CDR2 FQGTGA. V was trimmed by 4 bases and J by 4 bases, leaving 10 bases between them. The CDR3 totals 13 residues. CDR3: CASSWDEGYGYTF. CDR3 nucleotide sequence: TGTGCCAGCAGCTGGGACGAGGGCTATGGCTACACCTTC. Using reference TRBV7-3 and TRBJ1-2 for the parts outside the CDR3, the full variable domain is GAGVSQTPSNKVTEKGKYVELRCDPISGHTALYWYRQSLGQGPEFLIYFQGTGAADDSGLPNDRFFAVRPEGSVSTLKIQRTERGDSAVYLCASSWDEGYGYTFGSGTRLTVV.

The V and J genes are TRBV20-1 and TRBJ2-7; 10 bases are shared with TRBD2. The germline V gene has CDR1 DFQATT and CDR2 SNEGSKA (reference sequence). Trimming removed 5 bases from V and 6 bases from J; junction bases left unmatched: 13. The CDR3 runs 15 residues. This CDR3 is CSALPLAGGHGEQYF. The CDR3 coding sequence is TGCAGTGCTCTCCCCTTAGCGGGGGGTCACGGCGAGCAGTACTTC.

The chain uses TRBV6-2 or TRBV6-3 and TRBJ2-6, with 9 bases matching TRBD2. CDR3 length equals 19 residues. The V and J ends lost 5 bases and 1 base, in that order; junction bases with no gene match: 12. Per the germline V gene, CDR1 is MNHEY and CDR2 is SVGEGT. CDR3 sequence reads: CASSPARGLAQSGANVLTF. CDR3 nucleotide sequence: TGTGCCAGCAGTCCTGCTCGGGGACTAGCCCAATCTGGGGCCAACGTCCTGACTTTC.

This clonotype was recorded many times. The CDR3 sequence is CASSLAGQPKGEKLFF. The CDR3 DNA is TGTGCCAGCAGCTTGGCGGGACAGCCAAAAGGGGAAAAACTGTTTTTT. The chain combines TRBV7-8 with TRBJ1-4; 7 nucleotides match TRBD1. The germline V gene has CDR1 SGHVS and CDR2 FQNEAQ. The CDR3 extends over 16 amino acids. With V trimmed by 3 bases and J by 8 bases, 12 bases remained unmatched.

This chain uses TRBV5-1 with TRBJ1-3; tentatively, D is TRBD1 (6 bases). The CDR3 sequence is 14 residues long. CDR1 and CDR2 (germline): SGHRS, YFSETQ. Trimming pared 3 bases from V and 1 base from J, leaving 8 bases between. The CDR3, as DNA: TGCGCCAGCAGCTCAGGGGCTTCTGGAAACACCATATATTTT. It is translated as CASSSGASGNTIYF.

For this clonotype: Possible read error: a much larger clone is one base away. The chain recombines TRBV20-1 with TRBJ2-5; no clear D. V lost 6 bases to trimming and J lost 1 base, with 9 bases between them. This CDR3 contains 12 residues. Germline CDR1 is DFQATT and CDR2 is SNEGSKA (reference sequence). The CDR3 sequence: CSAVGCQETQYF. CDR3 nucleotide sequence: TGCAGTGCCGTGGGATGCCAAGAGACCCAGTACTTC.

Note on this clonotype: In this CDR3 the conserved last residue, phenylalanine or tryptophan, is missing, so a read error is likely. It is unclear where the CDR3 begins or ends on the DNA, so no DNA is shown, and the CDR3 is as TCRdb lists it. This sequence joins TRBV29-1 and TRBJ1-3. The CDR3 region is 8 residues in length, termini included. The germline CDR1 and CDR2 sequences are SQVTM and ANQGSEA. This chain's CDR3 is CSGKTVNT.

The chain joins TRBV29-1 to TRBJ1-1; 9 bases match TRBD1. The junction had 8 bases not matched to a gene; V was cut back by 5 bases and J by 10 bases. CDR1 is SQVTM, CDR2 ANQGSEA, per germline. CDR3 length: 12 amino acids. For the CDR3, the DNA is TGCAGCGTTAAACAGGGGGCTGTAGGAGCTTTCTTT. This encodes CSVKQGAVGAFF.

J is TRBJ1-6 and V is TRBV5-6; 8 positions agree with TRBD1. The V segment lost 5 bases and the J segment 14 bases; nucleotides outside the gene matches: 18. Germline V gives CDR1 SGHDT, CDR2 YYEEEE. The CDR3 contains 16 residues. CDR3 nucleotides: TGTGCCAGCAGTAATGGACAGGGCCCCGTTTCCCAAGCCCTCCACTTT. It yields the protein CASSNGQGPVSQALHF.

The chain employs TRBV6-5 and TRBJ1-1, with D uncertain. V was pared by 2 bases and J by 4 bases, with 2 bases between. The CDR3 is made up of 11 amino acids. Per germline, CDR1 MNHEY and CDR2 SVGAGI. CDR3 in amino acids: CASSYPTEAFF. The DNA of the CDR3 is TGTGCCAGCAGTTACCCCACTGAAGCTTTCTTT.

This clonotype came up many times. V gene TRBV5-1 combines with J gene TRBJ2-7, with a possible D match to TRBD2 (6 bases). CDR1 and CDR2 (germline): SGHRS, YFSETQ. CDR3 size: 15 residues. Trimming stripped 4 bases from V and 0 bases from J, with 14 bases between. CDR3 DNA: TGCGCCAGCAGCGACGGCGGGACGAGCTCCTACGAGCAGTACTTC. It encodes CASSDGGTSSYEQYF.

The rearrangement links TRBV25-1 to TRBJ1-5; weak D call: TRBD1 (5 bases). V lost 5 bases to trimming and J lost 0 bases, with 14 bases between them. The CDR3 consists of 16 residues. The germline gives CDR1 MGHDK, CDR2 SYGVNS. The CDR3 here is CASSSHGTDSNQPQHF. The CDR3 DNA follows: TGTGCCAGCAGTAGTCATGGGACGGATAGCAATCAGCCCCAGCATTTT.

This chain connects TRBV2 to TRBJ2-7, with 7 bases that match TRBD1. The germline V gene encodes CDR1 SNHLY and CDR2 FYNNEI. V was pared by 6 bases and J by 1 base, with 6 bases of the junction left unmatched. This CDR3 has 14 amino acids. The CDR3, as DNA: TGTGCCAGCAGCCAAGGGGGCGGGTCCTACGAGCAGTACTTC. Amino acids: CASSQGGGSYEQYF.

This clonotype was found once. It may be a read error: a sequence one base away is much more abundant. The CDR3 nucleotides read TGTGCCATCAGTGGACGCGCGGGGACTGAAGCTTTCTTT. It codes for CAISGRAGTEAFF. The chain links TRBV10-3 to TRBJ1-1; D is unclear. CDR1 and CDR2 (germline): ENHRY, SYGVKD. The CDR3 contains 13 residues. V was shortened by 4 bases and J by 5 bases, with 11 bases between the two germline ends.

The CDR3 DNA sequence: TGTGCCAGCATCCCATATAGCAGCCCCCGGAGGGACACTGAAGCTTTCTTT. Protein sequence: CASIPYSSPRRDTEAFF. The chain carries TRBV5-6 and TRBJ1-1; no reliable D call. The CDR3 extends over 17 amino acids. V was clipped by 6 bases and J by 3 bases, with 24 bases between them. Looked up from germline, CDR1 is SGHDT and CDR2 is YYEEEE.